This T cell receptor (beta chain) is drawn from a study of somatic mutations in cytotoxic T cells in rheumatoid arthritis. Comment on this clone: Its antigen is not known.

Clones were sequenced by immunoSEQ multiplex PCR, and TCRdb holds only the in-frame ones, with some missing. The data contain about 7,100 clones, around 80% of them seen just once; the ten biggest clones take up approximately 11%. Study-wide points: Healthy controls did not share the age-linked increase in CD8+ clonality seen in rheumatoid arthritis patients.

The CDR3 runs to 13 residues. V was clipped by 3 bases and J by 5 bases, with 10 bases between them. The germline V gene has CDR1 SEHNR and CDR2 FQNEAQ (reference sequence). The source material was CD8+ T cells sorted from blood. This sequence was found in an adult with rheumatoid arthritis. This rearrangement joins TRBV7-9 to TRBJ2-5; perhaps TRBD1 as D (5 bases). As DNA, the CDR3 is TGTGCCAGCAGCTTTGGGGCGGCGGAGACCCAGTACTTC. This sequence encodes CASSFGAAETQYF. The whole variable domain, filled in from reference TRBV7-9 and TRBJ2-5, reads DTGVSQNPRHKITKRGQNVTFRCDPISEHNRLYWYRQTLGQGPEFLTYFQNEAQLEKSRLLSDRFSAERPKGSFSTLEIQRTEQGDSAMYLCASSFGAAETQYFGPGTRLLVL.